The clone carrying this T cell receptor beta chain was picked up many times. The data stem from a study of T cell repertoires in cytomegalovirus infection. MiXCR, run by TCRdb on the reads, gives a single entry per CDR3 protein. The sample yields 200,000 to 250,000 distinct CDR3 sequences, about 23% seen once. Germline V gene data show CDR1 as SGHTA and CDR2 as FQGNSA. The CDR3 is 16 amino acids. J was trimmed by 9 bases and V by 3 bases; bases with no gene match: 8. This sequence was found in a human donor in good health (CMV status not recorded). Some clones in this sample may be carry-over from other donors' samples. The genes are TRBV7-2 and TRBJ2-7; 16 nucleotides match TRBD2. Specimen: CD8+ T cells from PBMCs. CDR3 region: CASSFGTSGGGKGQYF. The CDR3 region has the DNA TGTGCCAGCAGCTTCGGGACTAGCGGGGGGGGAAAGGGGCAGTACTTC. The variable domain in full, with the rest retrieved from reference TRBV7-2 and TRBJ2-7, is GAGVSQSPSNKVTEKGKDVELRCDPISGHTALYWYRQSLGQGLEFLIYFQGNSAPDKSGLPSDRFSAERTGGSVSTLTIQRTQQEDSAVYLCASSFGTSGGGKGQYFGPGTRLTVT.